This TCR beta chain comes out of a study of T cell responses to AZD1222 COVID-19 vaccine. The table came from immunoSEQ multiplex PCR; TCRdb's copy has only in-frame clones and leaves some out. This sample has more than 95,000 clones; over 90% occur once, and the top ten carry more than 4%. With regard to this clone: Antigen specificity is unknown.

Study outcomes and limitations: None of the repertoires were sampled until the peak T cell response had passed. It should be noted that donors were predominantly white British and more often female, and clonal diversity was possibly underestimated.

CDR3 length: 13 residues. The germline V and J ends were trimmed by 1 base and 6 bases, with 10 bases remaining between them. Germline V gene lookup returns CDR1 GTSNPN and CDR2 SVGIG (reference sequence). The sample here was peripheral blood, taken on day 0 of AZD1222 vaccination. The clonotype originates from an adult in good health. The chain joins TRBV30 to TRBJ1-5; D perhaps matches TRBD1 (5 bases). CDR3 sequence (DNA): TGTGCCTGGAGTGCTCGTGGGGGTCAGCCCCAGCATTTT. Translation gives CAWSARGGQPQHF.